These T cell receptor beta chains were read from a single sample in a study of blood T cells in healthy people across ages. Each CDR3 protein is one row after TCRdb ran MiXCR on the 5' RACE reads. The repertoire consists of fewer than 2 million distinct CDR3 sequences, with about two fifths occurring once and the leading ten covering about 23%. Source material: blood. These receptor sequences come from a human donor in good health. Both conserved end residues are trimmed from each CDR3. Fields, in order: V gene, J gene, CDR3 protein.

v_gene: TRBV20-1
j_gene: TRBJ1-1
CDR3aa: SARNSVAGGSEAF

v_gene: TRBV6-2/TRBV6-3
j_gene: TRBJ2-1
CDR3aa: ASSEGGRYNEQF

v_gene: TRBV10-3
j_gene: TRBJ2-1
CDR3aa: AISNRRTGSSYNEQF

v_gene: TRBV12-5
j_gene: TRBJ2-1
CDR3aa: ASAPDRDNEQF

v_gene: TRBV4-3
j_gene: TRBJ1-4
CDR3aa: ASSQVGGEGKLF

v_gene: TRBV6-5
j_gene: TRBJ1-2
CDR3aa: ASSYNSVNYGYT

v_gene: TRBV20-1
j_gene: TRBJ1-4
CDR3aa: SASPAATNEKLF

v_gene: TRBV7-2
j_gene: TRBJ1-4
CDR3aa: ASSQQGGSEKLF

v_gene: TRBV7-2
j_gene: TRBJ2-7
CDR3aa: ASSLTLLPTASYEQY

v_gene: TRBV9
j_gene: TRBJ1-4
CDR3aa: ASSETGTNEKLF

v_gene: TRBV11-2
j_gene: TRBJ2-1
CDR3aa: ASSLGPGLSYNEQF

v_gene: TRBV25-1
j_gene: TRBJ2-1
CDR3aa: ASSEWTRGNEQF

v_gene: TRBV18
j_gene: TRBJ2-1
CDR3aa: ASSPLTGTYNEQF

v_gene: TRBV7-3
j_gene: TRBJ2-3
CDR3aa: ASSLIGLQDTQY

v_gene: TRBV5-1
j_gene: TRBJ2-5
CDR3aa: ASSSEGARKTQY

v_gene: TRBV5-1
j_gene: TRBJ2-5
CDR3aa: ASSWSGGAAETQY

v_gene: TRBV13
j_gene: TRBJ2-1
CDR3aa: ATSGGYNEQF

v_gene: TRBV20-1
j_gene: TRBJ1-2
CDR3aa: SAQTTGDYGYT

v_gene: TRBV7-9
j_gene: TRBJ2-3
CDR3aa: ASSLVVRENTDTQY

v_gene: TRBV7-2
j_gene: TRBJ1-6
CDR3aa: ASSLTRATLH

v_gene: TRBV3-1
j_gene: TRBJ1-2
CDR3aa: ASSQAGEGYGYT

v_gene: TRBV5-1
j_gene: TRBJ1-5
CDR3aa: ASSRLGGSGNQPQH

v_gene: TRBV5-1
j_gene: TRBJ2-5
CDR3aa: ASSLEPRGGPKETQY

v_gene: TRBV6-2/TRBV6-3
j_gene: TRBJ1-1
CDR3aa: ASSSLGVHSLMNTEAF

v_gene: TRBV7-2
j_gene: TRBJ1-1
CDR3aa: ASSFEGRSTEAF

v_gene: TRBV7-2
j_gene: TRBJ2-3
CDR3aa: ASSLAGEAFWEEQY

v_gene: TRBV6-5
j_gene: TRBJ1-2
CDR3aa: ASSMGWGAYGYT

v_gene: TRBV12-3/TRBV12-4
j_gene: -
CDR3aa: ASSLNKGLRLYEQY

v_gene: TRBV7-3
j_gene: TRBJ1-1
CDR3aa: ASSSSGEWTEAF

v_gene: TRBV4-2
j_gene: TRBJ2-6
CDR3aa: ASSHAGTFSGANVLT

v_gene: TRBV12-3/TRBV12-4
j_gene: TRBJ2-1
CDR3aa: ASTSGGLYNEQF

v_gene: TRBV3-1
j_gene: TRBJ1-1
CDR3aa: ASSQDRVEQAF

v_gene: TRBV29-1
j_gene: TRBJ1-1
CDR3aa: SVGKGGMNTEAF

v_gene: TRBV11-1
j_gene: TRBJ2-4
CDR3aa: ASSRQPNIQY

v_gene: TRBV6-1
j_gene: TRBJ2-5
CDR3aa: ASSERGEGETQY

v_gene: TRBV29-1
j_gene: TRBJ2-5
CDR3aa: SVRPLFGGTQY

v_gene: TRBV24-1
j_gene: TRBJ2-1
CDR3aa: ATSDGDRADTF

v_gene: TRBV4-3
j_gene: TRBJ2-6
CDR3aa: ASATDRETGANVLT

v_gene: TRBV9
j_gene: TRBJ2-5
CDR3aa: ASSVGDSRQTQY

v_gene: TRBV15
j_gene: TRBJ1-5
CDR3aa: ATSRRTVRQPQH

v_gene: TRBV9
j_gene: TRBJ2-1
CDR3aa: ASSVDEGEQF

v_gene: TRBV7-2
j_gene: TRBJ2-3
CDR3aa: ASSPPRAASTDTQY

v_gene: TRBV4-3
j_gene: TRBJ2-5
CDR3aa: ASSQVIAHKGQETQY

v_gene: TRBV7-6
j_gene: TRBJ2-6
CDR3aa: ASSSRRASGANVLT

v_gene: TRBV5-1
j_gene: TRBJ2-1
CDR3aa: AGSGDGLLLGYNEQF

v_gene: TRBV6-6
j_gene: TRBJ2-5
CDR3aa: ASSRTAGETQY

v_gene: TRBV9
j_gene: TRBJ2-5
CDR3aa: ASSSQGVGQETQY

v_gene: TRBV2
j_gene: TRBJ2-1
CDR3aa: ASSEESVAEF

v_gene: TRBV7-9
j_gene: TRBJ2-1
CDR3aa: ACSPRVSGGSEQF

v_gene: TRBV12-5
j_gene: TRBJ2-2
CDR3aa: ASGAGQVANTGELF

v_gene: TRBV19
j_gene: TRBJ2-5
CDR3aa: ASSRQGESETQY

v_gene: TRBV13
j_gene: TRBJ1-1
CDR3aa: ASSSIVSAMNTEAF

v_gene: TRBV12-3/TRBV12-4
j_gene: TRBJ2-1
CDR3aa: ASRPDYNEQF

v_gene: TRBV29-1
j_gene: -
CDR3aa: SVDSGFNEQY

v_gene: TRBV7-2
j_gene: -
CDR3aa: ASSLMGSPEDEQY